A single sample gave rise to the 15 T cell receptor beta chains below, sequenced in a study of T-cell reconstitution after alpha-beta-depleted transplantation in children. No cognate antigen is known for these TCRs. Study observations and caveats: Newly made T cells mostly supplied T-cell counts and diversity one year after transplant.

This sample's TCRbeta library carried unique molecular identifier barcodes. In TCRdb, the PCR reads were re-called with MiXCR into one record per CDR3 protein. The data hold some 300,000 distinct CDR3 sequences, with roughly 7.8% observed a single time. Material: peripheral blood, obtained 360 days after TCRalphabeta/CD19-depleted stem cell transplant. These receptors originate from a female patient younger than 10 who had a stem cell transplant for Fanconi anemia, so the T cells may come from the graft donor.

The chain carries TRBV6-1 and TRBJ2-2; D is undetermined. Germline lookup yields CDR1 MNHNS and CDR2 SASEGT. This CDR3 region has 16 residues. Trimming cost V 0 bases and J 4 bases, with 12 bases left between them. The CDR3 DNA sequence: TGTGCCAGCAGTGAAGCGGTAGGGCTTAGCACCGGGGAGCTGTTTTTT. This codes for CASSEAVGLSTGELFF.

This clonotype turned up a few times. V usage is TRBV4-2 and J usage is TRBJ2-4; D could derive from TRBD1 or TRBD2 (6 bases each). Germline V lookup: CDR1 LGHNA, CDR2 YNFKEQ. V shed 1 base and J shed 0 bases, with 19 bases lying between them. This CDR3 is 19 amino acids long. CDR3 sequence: CASSQAPPRGPLAKNIQYF. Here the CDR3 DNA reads TGTGCCAGCAGCCAAGCTCCCCCCCGGGGGCCCTTAGCCAAAAACATTCAGTACTTC.

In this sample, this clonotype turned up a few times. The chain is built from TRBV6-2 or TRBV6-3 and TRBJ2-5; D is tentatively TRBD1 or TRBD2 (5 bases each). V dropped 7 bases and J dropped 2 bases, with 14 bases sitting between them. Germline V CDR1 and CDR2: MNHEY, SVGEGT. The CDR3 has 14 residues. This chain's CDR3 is CASNRGGVQETQYF. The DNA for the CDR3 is TGTGCCAGCAACCGGGGCGGCGTACAAGAGACCCAGTACTTC.

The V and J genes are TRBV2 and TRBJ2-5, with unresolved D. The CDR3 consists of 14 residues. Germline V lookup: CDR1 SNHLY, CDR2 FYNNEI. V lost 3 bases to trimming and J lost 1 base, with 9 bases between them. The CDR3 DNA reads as TGTGCCAGCAGTGACATACAGACCCAAGAGACCCAGTACTTC. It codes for CASSDIQTQETQYF.

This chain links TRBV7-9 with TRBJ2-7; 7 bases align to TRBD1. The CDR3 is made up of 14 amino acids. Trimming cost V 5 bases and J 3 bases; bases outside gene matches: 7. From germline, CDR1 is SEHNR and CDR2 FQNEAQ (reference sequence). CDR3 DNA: TGTGCCAGCAGCCCAGTAGGACAGGACTACGAGCAGTACTTC. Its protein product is CASSPVGQDYEQYF. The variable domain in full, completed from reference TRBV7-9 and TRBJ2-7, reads DTGVSQNPRHKITKRGQNVTFRCDPISEHNRLYWYRQTLGQGPEFLTYFQNEAQLEKSRLLSDRFSAERPKGSFSTLEIQRTEQGDSAMYLCASSPVGQDYEQYFGPGTRLTVT.

The CDR3 here is CASSESTGIPPLHF. The CDR3 DNA reads as TGTGCCAGCAGTGAATCAACCGGTATTCCACCCCTCCACTTT. This chain joins TRBV25-1 and TRBJ1-6; no reliable D call. This CDR3 has 14 amino acids. Germline V gene lookup returns CDR1 MGHDK and CDR2 SYGVNS. V was trimmed by 1 base and J by 11 bases, leaving 12 bases between them.

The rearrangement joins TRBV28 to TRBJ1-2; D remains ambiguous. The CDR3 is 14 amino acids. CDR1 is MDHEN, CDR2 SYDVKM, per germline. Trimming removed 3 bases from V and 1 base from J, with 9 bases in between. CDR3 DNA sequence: TGTGCCAGCAGTTTCTGGCAGATTAACTATGGCTACACCTTC. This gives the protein CASSFWQINYGYTF.

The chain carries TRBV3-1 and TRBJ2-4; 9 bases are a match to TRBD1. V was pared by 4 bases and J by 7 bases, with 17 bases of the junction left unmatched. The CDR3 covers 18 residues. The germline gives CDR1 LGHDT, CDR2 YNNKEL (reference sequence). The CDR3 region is CASSPRTFTGGPLNIQYF. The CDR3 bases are TGTGCCAGCAGCCCAAGGACGTTTACAGGGGGCCCCCTCAACATTCAGTACTTC.

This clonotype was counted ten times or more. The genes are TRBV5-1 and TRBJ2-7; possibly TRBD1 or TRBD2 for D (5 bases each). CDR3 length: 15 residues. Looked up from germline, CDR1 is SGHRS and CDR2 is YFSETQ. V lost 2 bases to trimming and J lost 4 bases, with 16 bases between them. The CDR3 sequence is CASSFQGDPGYEQYF. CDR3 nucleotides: TGCGCCAGCAGCTTCCAGGGAGATCCCGGATACGAGCAGTACTTC.

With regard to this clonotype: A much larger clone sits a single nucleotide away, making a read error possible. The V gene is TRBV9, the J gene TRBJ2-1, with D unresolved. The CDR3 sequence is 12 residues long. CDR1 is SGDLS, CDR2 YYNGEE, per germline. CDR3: CASSVSLGEQLF. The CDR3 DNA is TGTGCCAGCAGCGTGTCCCTAGGTGAGCAGTTGTTC.

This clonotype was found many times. Written as DNA, the CDR3 is TGCAGCGTCACCGGGGGCCAAGAGACCCAGTACTTC. Encoded protein: CSVTGGQETQYF. This chain joins TRBV29-1 and TRBJ2-5; TRBD2 might be the D (6 bases). Looked up from germline, CDR1 is SQVTM and CDR2 is ANQGSEA. Trimming removed 6 bases at V and 1 base at J, with 9 bases between. This CDR3 is built from 12 residues.

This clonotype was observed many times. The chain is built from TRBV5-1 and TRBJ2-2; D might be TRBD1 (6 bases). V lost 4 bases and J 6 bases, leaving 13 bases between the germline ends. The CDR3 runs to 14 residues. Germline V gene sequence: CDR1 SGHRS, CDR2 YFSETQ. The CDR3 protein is CASSPKQGAGELFF. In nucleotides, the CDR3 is TGCGCCAGCAGCCCTAAACAGGGAGCCGGGGAGCTGTTTTTT.

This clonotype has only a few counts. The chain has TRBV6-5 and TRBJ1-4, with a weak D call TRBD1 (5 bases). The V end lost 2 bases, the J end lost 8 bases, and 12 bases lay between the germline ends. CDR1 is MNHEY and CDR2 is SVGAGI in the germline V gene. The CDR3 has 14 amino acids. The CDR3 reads CASSYGGRGEKLFF. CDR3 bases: TGTGCCAGCAGTTACGGCGGGAGGGGAGAAAAACTGTTTTTT.

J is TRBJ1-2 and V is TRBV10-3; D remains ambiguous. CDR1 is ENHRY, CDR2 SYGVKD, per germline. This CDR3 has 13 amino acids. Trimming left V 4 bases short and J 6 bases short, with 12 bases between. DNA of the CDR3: TGTGCCATCAGTGGCGGCTCCGGGGATGGCTACACCTTC. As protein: CAISGGSGDGYTF.

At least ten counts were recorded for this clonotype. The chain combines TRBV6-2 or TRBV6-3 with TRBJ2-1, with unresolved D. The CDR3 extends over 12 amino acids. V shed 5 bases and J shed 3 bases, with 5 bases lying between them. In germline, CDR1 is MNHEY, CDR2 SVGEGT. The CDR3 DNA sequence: TGTGCCAGCAGTGACGTCTACAATGAGCAGTTCTTC. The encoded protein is CASSDVYNEQFF.